These 14 T cell receptor beta chains share one sample of origin, sequenced in a study of T cell responses to AZD1222 COVID-19 vaccine. The table came from immunoSEQ multiplex PCR; TCRdb's copy has only in-frame clones and leaves some out. The sample has 250,000 or so clones; more than 80% are singletons. Sequencing used peripheral blood, obtained on day 0 of AZD1222 vaccination. The receptors here all came from an adult in good health.

This chain connects TRBV13 to TRBJ2-1, with 10 bases lining up with TRBD2. The CDR3 length is 19 residues. Trimming removed 5 bases from V and 1 base from J; junction bases left unmatched: 14. Germline V gene sequence: CDR1 PRHDT, CDR2 FYEKMQ (reference sequence). CDR3 bases: TGTGCCAGCAGCCCGCTAGAGGCTAGCGGGAGATTATCCTACAATGAGCAGTTCTTC. Translation: CASSPLEASGRLSYNEQFF.

The chain uses TRBV5-1 and TRBJ2-7; D gene uncertain. CDR3 length: 13 amino acids. Germline CDR1 reads SGHRS; CDR2 reads YFSETQ. Trimming shortened V by 0 bases and J by 0 bases, and 4 bases separated the two germline ends. In DNA form, the CDR3 reads TGCGCCAGCAGCTTGGAAGGCTCCTACGAGCAGTACTTC. Protein sequence: CASSLEGSYEQYF.

The chain recombines TRBV7-9 with TRBJ2-7, with D maybe TRBD2 (6 bases). Trimming stripped 2 bases from V and 0 bases from J, with 11 bases between. The CDR3 length is 15 residues. Germline CDR1 is SEHNR and CDR2 is FQNEAQ (reference sequence). CDR3 region: CASSLRQAGSYEQYF. CDR3 nucleotide sequence: TGTGCCAGCAGCTTACGTCAAGCGGGCTCCTACGAGCAGTACTTC.

The chain links TRBV28 to TRBJ1-4, with a weak D call TRBD1 (5 bases). The germline CDR1 and CDR2 sequences are MDHEN and SYDVKM. CDR3 length: 16 residues. The V gene lost 5 bases and the J gene lost 5 bases, with 18 bases spanning the gap. The CDR3 loop reads CASSPVPGRRNEKLFF. CDR3 nucleotide sequence: TGTGCCAGCAGTCCGGTTCCGGGACGGAGAAATGAAAAACTGTTTTTT.

The chain combines TRBV30 with TRBJ1-1; D might be TRBD1 (5 bases). The V end was cut by 4 bases, the J end by 1 base, with 16 bases between. This CDR3 is 15 amino acids long. CDR1 is GTSNPN and CDR2 is SVGIG in the germline V gene (reference sequence). This CDR3 reads CAWTRDRGGNTEAFF. DNA of the CDR3: TGTGCCTGGACTCGGGACCGGGGTGGGAACACTGAAGCTTTCTTT.

The V gene is TRBV6-5, the J gene TRBJ2-7; 7 bases are shared with TRBD1. The junction had 2 bases not matched to a gene; V was cut back by 0 bases and J by 6 bases. The CDR3 extends over 13 amino acids. Per germline, CDR1 MNHEY and CDR2 SVGAGI. The CDR3 DNA reads as TGTGCCAGCAGTTACTCAGGGGGCCCCGAGCAGTACTTC. Translating gives CASSYSGGPEQYF.

The chain employs TRBV19 and TRBJ2-7; the D gene is possibly TRBD2 (6 bases). There are 16 residues in the CDR3. The germline V gene encodes CDR1 LNHDA and CDR2 SQIVND (reference sequence). V shed 0 bases and J shed 6 bases, with 18 bases lying between them. CDR3 coding DNA: TGTGCCAGTAGTATAGATCTCTACGCGGGATTTCGCGAGCAGTACTTC. It specifies CASSIDLYAGFREQYF.

The rearrangement uses TRBV5-4 and TRBJ2-3; 7 nucleotides align to TRBD1. J was trimmed by 2 bases and V by 4 bases; bases with no gene match: 4. CDR3 length: 14 residues. Looked up from germline, CDR1 is SGHNT and CDR2 is YYREEE (reference sequence). CDR3 loop: CASSAGGITDTQYF. As DNA, the CDR3 is TGTGCCAGCAGCGCAGGGGGAATCACAGATACGCAGTATTTT.

This clone has just one count. The genes are TRBV24-1 and TRBJ2-1; 9 bases align to TRBD1. The CDR3 length is 16 residues. V lost 3 bases, J lost 7 bases, and 9 bases stayed unmatched. Germline CDR1 KGHDR, CDR2 SFDVKD. The CDR3 loop reads CATSDPGQGLLNEQFF. The CDR3 region has the DNA TGTGCCACCAGTGATCCGGGACAGGGACTCCTGAATGAGCAGTTCTTC.

The chain employs TRBV24-1 and TRBJ1-2, with a tentative D call TRBD1 (5 bases). The CDR3 consists of 12 residues. Trimming pared 3 bases from V and 8 bases from J, leaving 9 bases between. From germline, CDR1 is KGHDR and CDR2 SFDVKD. DNA for the CDR3: TGTGCCACCAGTGATCCAGGGTACGGCTACACCTTC. This translates into CATSDPGYGYTF.

The rearrangement joins TRBV24-1 to TRBJ1-2, with a tentative D call TRBD1 (5 bases). The CDR3 spans 15 residues. Germline CDR1 reads KGHDR; CDR2 reads SFDVKD. The V gene lost 2 bases and the J gene lost 5 bases, with 14 bases spanning the gap. The CDR3 nucleotides read TGTGCCACCAGTGATTCCCGGGACCTTATTTATGGCTACACCTTC. Its protein product is CATSDSRDLIYGYTF.

The chain combines TRBV6-5 with TRBJ2-7, with 7 bases identical to TRBD2. The V and J ends lost 7 bases and 1 base, in that order; junction bases with no gene match: 4. This CDR3 has 13 residues. Germline V lookup: CDR1 MNHEY, CDR2 SVGAGI. The chain's CDR3 is CASMGGGSYEQYF. As DNA, the CDR3 is TGTGCCAGCATGGGGGGGGGTTCCTACGAGCAGTACTTC.

This clone was observed a handful of times. The V and J genes are TRBV6-5 and TRBJ2-7; D possibly uses TRBD1 or TRBD2 (5 bases each). Trimming removed 7 bases from V and 5 bases from J, with 15 bases in between. Germline assignment: CDR1 MNHEY and CDR2 SVGAGI. The CDR3 loop spans 13 amino acids. The chain's CDR3 is CASIPEGLHEQYF. In DNA form, the CDR3 reads TGTGCCAGCATCCCCGAGGGGCTTCACGAGCAGTACTTC.

DNA of the CDR3: TGTGCCAGCAGCATCTCCCGAGATACGCAGTATTTT. Amino acid sequence: CASSISRDTQYF. The chain carries TRBV11-3 and TRBJ2-3; D gene uncertain. This CDR3 has 12 amino acids. Germline CDR1 reads SGHNT; CDR2 reads YENEEA. The germline V and J ends were trimmed by 5 bases and 5 bases, with 8 bases remaining between them.